This T cell receptor (beta chain) appears in the sequencing data of a study of graft-versus-host responses after intestinal transplantation. About the study: Those transplanted obtained multivisceral, liver-intestinal, or isolated intestinal grafts.

The CDR3 contains 12 residues. Germline CDR1 and CDR2: MNHEY and SVGAGI. TCRdb's copy holds only in-frame clones and misses some; the assay was immunoSEQ multiplex PCR. The sample holds more than 95,000 clones, roughly 93% seen once. As to this clone: Its matching antigen is unknown.

The chain combines TRBV6-5 with TRBJ2-1; 8 nucleotides align to TRBD2. This sequence originates from a human donor who received an intestinal transplant. This material consisted of unstimulated CD8+ T cells sorted from spleen or lymph node cells, taken before intestinal transplant. The CDR3 DNA reads TGTGCTGTTCGCGGGGGGCCGGATGAGCAGTTCTTC. Its protein is CAVRGGPDEQFF.